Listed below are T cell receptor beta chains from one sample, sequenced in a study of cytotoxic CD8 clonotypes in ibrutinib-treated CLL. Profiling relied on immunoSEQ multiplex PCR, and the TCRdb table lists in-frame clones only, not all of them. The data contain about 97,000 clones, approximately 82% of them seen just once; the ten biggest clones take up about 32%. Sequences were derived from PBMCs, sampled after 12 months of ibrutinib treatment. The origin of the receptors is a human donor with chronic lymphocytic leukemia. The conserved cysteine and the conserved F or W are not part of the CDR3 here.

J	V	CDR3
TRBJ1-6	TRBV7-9	ASSLAYSPLH
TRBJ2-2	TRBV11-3	ASSLGGSTGELF
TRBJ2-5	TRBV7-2	ASSPGGGETQY
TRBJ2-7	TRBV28	ASSVGVEGEQY
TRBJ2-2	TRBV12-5	ASGFRTATGELF
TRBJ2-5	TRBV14	ATRRLEGAQETQY
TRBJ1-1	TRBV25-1	ASSDWGANTEAF
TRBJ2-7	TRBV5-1	ASSLGANYYYEQY
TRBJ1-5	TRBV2	ASSAQVNQPQH
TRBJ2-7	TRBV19	ASRATGRPYEQY
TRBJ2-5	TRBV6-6	ASRVTGVQETQY
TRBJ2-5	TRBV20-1	SARAMETQY
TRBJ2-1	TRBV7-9	ASSLSLVAI
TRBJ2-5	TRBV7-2	ASSPYGGGGEETQY
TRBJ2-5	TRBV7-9	ASRPDRGQETQY
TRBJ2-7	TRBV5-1	ASSSSGTAYEQY
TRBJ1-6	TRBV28	ASSLDVSPYNSPLH
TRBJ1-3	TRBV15	ATSRVGRDSGNTIY
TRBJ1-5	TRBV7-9	ASSPGPRGAGQPQH
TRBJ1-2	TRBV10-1	ASSNGYT
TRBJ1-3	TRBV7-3	ASSLAALGINGNTIY
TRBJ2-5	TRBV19	ASSRLAEETQY
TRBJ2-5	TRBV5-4	ASSDGTSGGAAETQY
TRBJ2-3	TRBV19	ASRRDRVTDTQY
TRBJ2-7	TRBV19	ASSIAPRGRGSSYEQY
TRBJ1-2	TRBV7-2	ASSLDSYRDYGYT
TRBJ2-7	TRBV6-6	ASSVEYEQY
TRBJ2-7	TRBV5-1	ASSLMVAGAYSYEQY
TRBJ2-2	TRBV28	ASDRNTGELF
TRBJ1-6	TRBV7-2	ASSSDRGSSPLH
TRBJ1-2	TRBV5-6	ASSFGRLFGGYT
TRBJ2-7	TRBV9	ASSAGAGGSYEQY
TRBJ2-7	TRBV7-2	ASSRSSVGTYEQY
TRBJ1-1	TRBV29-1	SVDRYEAF
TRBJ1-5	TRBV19	ASSKTQGAGQPQH
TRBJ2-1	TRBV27	ASSLGIQRGSSYNEQF
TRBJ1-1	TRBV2	ASSEAGYTEAF
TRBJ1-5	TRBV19	ATRTGGDQPQH
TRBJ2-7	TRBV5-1	ASSRGTSSYEQY
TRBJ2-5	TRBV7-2	ASNILAGAQETQY
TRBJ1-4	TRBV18	ASSPPTGTGIEKLF
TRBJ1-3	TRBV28	ASNSGQGNTIY
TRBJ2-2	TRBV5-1	ASSLAPGQGSTTGELF
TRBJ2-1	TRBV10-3	AISREGGNEQF
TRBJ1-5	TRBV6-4	ASRPGQGNQPQH
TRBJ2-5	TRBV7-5	ARWGYPSGTQY
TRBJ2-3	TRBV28	ATQGQDTQY
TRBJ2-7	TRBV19	ASSMLGQAYEQY
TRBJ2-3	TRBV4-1	ASSQDFRGVHTDTQY
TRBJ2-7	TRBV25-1	ASSELSDYYEQY
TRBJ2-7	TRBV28	ASSLRGYEQY
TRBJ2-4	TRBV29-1	SGGDGLAKNIQY
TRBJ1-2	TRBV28	ASRPGRKANYGYT
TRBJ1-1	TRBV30	AWSQGVNTEAF
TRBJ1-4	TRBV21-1	ASSPFSTNEKLF
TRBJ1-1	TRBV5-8	ASSPRGRRLGTEAF
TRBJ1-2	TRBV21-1	ASSKALTYNYGYT